Following are 16 T cell receptor beta chains from one sample sequenced in a study of blood T cell repertoires in COVID-19. Data came from immunoSEQ multiplex PCR; TCRdb stores just in-frame clones and leaves some out. The sample holds a few hundred thousand clones, almost 90% seen once. The sample comprised PBMCs or T cells enriched from blood (not recorded which). These receptors were obtained from a woman aged 50 to 60 with acute COVID-19.

J is TRBJ2-7 and V is TRBV19; 14 bases fit TRBD2. The CDR3 totals 16 residues. Germline-derived CDR1 and CDR2 are LNHDA and SQIVND (reference sequence). Germline trimming cut 4 bases from V and 5 bases from J; bases unmatched to any gene: 7. The CDR3 protein is CASSKRTSGRNHEQYF. CDR3 DNA sequence: TGTGCCAGTAGTAAACGGACTAGCGGGAGGAACCACGAGCAGTACTTC.

This rearrangement joins TRBV10-1 to TRBJ1-2; D not resolved. The CDR3 is 13 amino acids. V was cut by 8 bases and J by 5 bases, with 15 bases left in between. Germline loops: CDR1 WNHNN, CDR2 SYGVQD (reference sequence). The DNA of the CDR3 is TGCGCCAGCTCCCCGGTCCCTATTTATGGCTACACCTTC. It specifies CASSPVPIYGYTF.

The genes are TRBV7-3 and TRBJ2-6; D is uncertain. V lost 6 bases and J lost 0, with 3 bases in between. CDR1 SGHTA and CDR2 FQGTGA come from the germline V gene. The CDR3 extends over 13 amino acids. The CDR3 loop is CASRSSGANVLTF. The CDR3 DNA sequence: TGTGCCAGCAGGAGCTCTGGGGCCAACGTCCTGACTTTC.

The V gene is TRBV7-6, the J gene TRBJ2-1, with no clear D. In germline, CDR1 is SGHVS, CDR2 FNYEAQ. The V gene lost 5 bases and the J gene lost 9 bases, with 11 bases spanning the gap. CDR3 length: 12 amino acids. CDR3 residues: CASSPYMLEQFF. In nucleotides, the CDR3 is TGTGCCAGCAGCCCGTACATGCTTGAGCAGTTCTTC.

The chain is built from TRBV30 and TRBJ1-6; 8 bases map to TRBD1. This CDR3 has 13 residues. CDR1 GTSNPN and CDR2 SVGIG come from the germline V gene (reference sequence). With 5 bases clipped from V and 5 bases from J, the junction kept 2 bases outside the gene matches. The DNA of the CDR3 is TGTGCCTGGGGGGACAGGAATAATTCACCCCTCCACTTT. As protein: CAWGDRNNSPLHF. The full variable domain, completed using reference TRBV30 and TRBJ1-6, is SQTIHQWPATLVQPVGSPLSLECTVEGTSNPNLYWYRQAAGRGLQLLFYSVGIGQISSEVPQNLSASRPQDRQFILSSKKLLLSDSGFYLCAWGDRNNSPLHFGNGTRLTVT.

CDR3 coding DNA: TGTGCCAGCGGGAGGAAAACTAATGAAAAACTGTTTTTT. Amino acid sequence: CASGRKTNEKLFF. The rearrangement uses TRBV7-2 and TRBJ1-4, with D hard to call. The V gene's germline CDR1 is SGHTA and CDR2 FQGNSA. There are 13 residues in the CDR3. Trimming removed 8 bases from V and 1 base from J, with 8 bases in between.

The chain links TRBV6-2 or TRBV6-3 to TRBJ1-5; D is ambiguous. CDR3 length: 13 amino acids. Per the germline V gene, CDR1 is MNHEY and CDR2 is SVGEGT. The ends were cut back, 0 bases at V and 4 bases at J, with 4 bases in the middle. CDR3: CASSYSLNQPQHF. CDR3 in DNA: TGTGCCAGCAGTTACTCCCTTAATCAGCCCCAGCATTTT.

This sequence joins TRBV5-4 and TRBJ2-7, with TRBD2 identical over 10 bases. CDR3 length: 15 residues. With 3 bases clipped from V and 3 bases from J, the junction kept 6 bases outside the gene matches. Germline V gives CDR1 SGHNT, CDR2 YYREEE (reference sequence). CDR3 sequence reads: CASSSQLAGNYEQYF. The CDR3 DNA reads TGTGCCAGCAGCTCTCAACTAGCGGGGAACTACGAGCAGTACTTC.

This clone appeared once. The chain couples TRBV18 to TRBJ1-2, with D perhaps matching TRBD1 (5 bases). Germline CDR1 is KGHSH and CDR2 is LQKENI. The V end lost 5 bases, the J end lost 0 bases, and 10 bases lay between the germline ends. The CDR3 spans 14 residues. The chain's CDR3 is CASSTGTSNYGYTF. CDR3 sequence (DNA): TGTGCCAGCTCAACCGGGACTTCTAACTATGGCTACACCTTC. Drawing the rest from reference TRBV18 and TRBJ1-2, the complete variable domain is NAGVMQNPRHLVRRRGQEARLRCSPMKGHSHVYWYRQLPEEGLKFMVYLQKENIIDESGMPKERFSAEFPKEGPSILRIQQVVRGDSAAYFCASSTGTSNYGYTFGSGTRLTVV.

V gene TRBV30 combines with J gene TRBJ2-3, with 7 bases matching TRBD2. Trimming took 7 bases from V and 3 from J; bases not matched to a gene: 13. The CDR3 runs 15 residues. Germline loops: CDR1 GTSNPN, CDR2 SVGIG (reference sequence). CDR3 sequence reads: CASQFGAGVTDTQYF. The CDR3 DNA is TGTGCCTCCCAGTTTGGGGCGGGAGTAACAGATACGCAGTATTTT.

This sequence joins TRBV7-8 and TRBJ2-2, with TRBD2 matching 8 bases. Germline CDR1 reads SGHVS; CDR2 reads FQNEAQ. This CDR3 region has 13 residues. The CDR3 is CALTSVRTGELFF. The CDR3 DNA follows: TGTGCGCTGACTAGCGTGAGAACCGGGGAGCTGTTTTTT.

The rearrangement uses TRBV2 and TRBJ2-5, with D perhaps matching TRBD1 (5 bases). Trimming cost V 3 bases and J 4 bases, with 9 bases left between them. Germline V gives CDR1 SNHLY, CDR2 FYNNEI. The CDR3 has 13 amino acids. The CDR3 DNA sequence: TGTGCCAGCAGTGATCAGGGTCGAGAGACCCAGTACTTC. This encodes CASSDQGRETQYF.

J is TRBJ2-5 and V is TRBV11-2; 12 nucleotides align to TRBD1. Germline-derived CDR1 and CDR2 are SGHAT and FQNNGV. The CDR3 consists of 19 residues. V trimming: 1 base; J trimming: 2 bases; junction bases outside the gene matches: 11. In nucleotides, the CDR3 is TGTGCCAGCAGCTTAGTAGGGACAGGGGGCGCGAGCCGGCAAGAGACCCAGTACTTC. Its translation: CASSLVGTGGASRQETQYF.

This chain links TRBV5-4 with TRBJ2-7, with 8 bases identical to TRBD1. J was trimmed by 1 base and V by 5 bases; bases with no gene match: 8. Per germline, CDR1 SGHNT and CDR2 YYREEE (reference sequence). The CDR3 contains 15 residues. CDR3 nucleotides: TGTGCCAGCAGTGCCGGGACAGGCCCGTCCTACGAGCAGTACTTC. Its protein product is CASSAGTGPSYEQYF.

The gene calls are TRBV19 and TRBJ1-4; tentatively, D is TRBD1 (5 bases). The CDR3 covers 13 residues. CDR1 and CDR2 (germline): LNHDA, SQIVND (reference sequence). V lost 9 bases and J 8 bases, leaving 16 bases between the germline ends. The CDR3, as DNA: TGTGCCAGCTCGGGGGGTCTGTGGGAAAAACTGTTTTTT. Encoded protein: CASSGGLWEKLFF.

This clone was observed a few times. The genes are TRBV19 and TRBJ2-1, with 11 bases that match TRBD2. CDR1 and CDR2 (germline): LNHDA, SQIVND (reference sequence). The trim removed 7 bases at V and 7 bases at J, leaving 15 bases unmatched. The CDR3 is 17 amino acids. CDR3 protein: CASTSQIAGGPWNEQFF. CDR3 coding DNA: TGTGCCAGTACCTCTCAGATAGCGGGAGGGCCGTGGAATGAGCAGTTCTTC.